The 10 T cell receptor beta chains reported below all come from one sample, sequenced in a study of response to subunit inactivated influenza vaccine listed by TCRdb under 2018. Libraries were prepared through RT-PCR. TCRdb names Illumina HiSeq 2500 as the instrument used. TCRdb trimmed the raw reads at Q25, called clones with MiXCR and kept productive beta chains. Identical CDR3 protein sequences are pooled into one entry, listed with their most common genes and DNA. The table for this sample lists 500,000 to 700,000 distinct CDR3 sequences; 20% to 25% of them were counted only once. The biggest ten clones account for around 2.8% of the sample. The data also belong to a second study, concerning T cells expressing NK-cell markers. As the second study states: The TCR beta cDNA libraries were made using 5'RACE template switching, a step that added both a universal primer site and unique molecular identifiers.

Specimen: CD4+ T cells sorted from PBMCs, collected 12 days after vaccination. These receptors originate from a man over 45 who received an inactivated influenza vaccine. Donor details come from another sample of the same person, matched by shared clones.

The chain has TRBV15 and TRBJ2-1; D is unresolved. V lost 6 bases and J 6 bases, leaving 12 bases between the germline ends. This CDR3 comprises 13 residues. Germline V CDR1 and CDR2: LNHNV, YYDKDF (reference sequence). CDR3 protein: CATSSSYSNEQFF. Here the CDR3 DNA reads TGTGCCACCAGTAGCTCGTACTCCAATGAGCAGTTCTTC.

V gene TRBV6-5 combines with J gene TRBJ2-3; 10 positions agree with TRBD1. Germline V gene data show CDR1 as MNHEY and CDR2 as SVGAGI. Trimming at V came to 1 base and at J to 5 bases, leaving 3 bases not matched to a gene. The CDR3 spans 15 residues. The CDR3, as DNA: TGTGCCAGCAGTTACTTCGGGACAGGGGAAGATACGCAGTATTTT. Translated: CASSYFGTGEDTQYF.

This clonotype turned up a few times. The chain has TRBV6-1 and TRBJ1-5; 7 bases are a match to TRBD1. The junction had 13 bases not matched to a gene; V was cut back by 8 bases and J by 3 bases. The CDR3 loop spans 16 amino acids. CDR1 MNHNS and CDR2 SASEGT come from the germline V gene. As DNA, the CDR3 is TGTGCCAGCGTATTATCTGGACAGGCCATCAATCAGCCCCAGCATTTT. Protein: CASVLSGQAINQPQHF.

This clonotype was counted at least ten times. The chain couples TRBV7-2 to TRBJ2-3, with 14 bases fitting TRBD2. Losses at the gene ends were 3 bases for V and 10 bases for J; bases not matched to a gene: 9. There are 16 residues in the CDR3. Germline V gives CDR1 SGHTA, CDR2 FQGNSA. The CDR3 spells CASSLPSGTSGGSQYF. The CDR3 coding sequence is TGTGCCAGCAGCTTGCCCTCCGGGACTAGCGGGGGATCGCAGTATTTT. The full variable domain, rest sourced from reference TRBV7-2 and TRBJ2-3, is GAGVSQSPSNKVTEKGKDVELRCDPISGHTALYWYRQSLGQGLEFLIYFQGNSAPDKSGLPSDRFSAERTGGSVSTLTIQRTQQEDSAVYLCASSLPSGTSGGSQYFGPGTRLTVL.

This clonotype was observed a handful of times. The chain links TRBV24-1 to TRBJ2-1; 7 bases agree with TRBD2. In germline, CDR1 is KGHDR, CDR2 SFDVKD. The CDR3 extends over 17 amino acids. The V segment lost 6 bases and the J segment 0 bases; nucleotides outside the gene matches: 10. The CDR3 DNA follows: TGTGCCACCAGTTCCAGCGGGACCTCAGACTCCTACAATGAGCAGTTCTTC. It is translated as CATSSSGTSDSYNEQFF.

This chain uses TRBV6-5 with TRBJ2-2; TRBD2 aligns across 7 bases. V lost 7 bases and J lost 5; bases outside the gene matches: 10. The V gene's germline CDR1 is MNHEY and CDR2 SVGAGI. The CDR3 sequence is 15 residues long. This CDR3 is CASIMDPGGTGELFF. The CDR3, as DNA: TGTGCCAGCATTATGGACCCGGGGGGAACCGGGGAGCTGTTTTTT.

This clonotype was seen only a few times. The V gene is TRBV3-1, the J gene TRBJ2-1; 10 positions match TRBD2. The germline V gene has CDR1 LGHDT and CDR2 YNNKEL (reference sequence). The CDR3 is made up of 16 amino acids. The V segment lost 1 base and the J segment 7 bases; nucleotides outside the gene matches: 7. The CDR3 DNA reads as TGTGCCAGCAGCCAAGGAATAGCGGGGGGTTGGAATGAGCAGTTCTTC. Protein sequence: CASSQGIAGGWNEQFF.

This clonotype was counted only a few times. This chain links TRBV12-3 or TRBV12-4 with TRBJ2-7; D might be TRBD2 (5 bases). The CDR3 length is 15 residues. Trimming removed 6 bases at V and 3 bases at J, with 18 bases between. Here the CDR3 reads CASRRGRGAVYEQYF. CDR3 DNA sequence: TGTGCCAGCAGACGAGGGAGAGGAGCGGTCTACGAGCAGTACTTC.

The sample holds many counts of this clonotype. Here the CDR3 reads CASSQGRQSPFSYNEQFF. The CDR3 DNA reads as TGTGCCAGCAGCCAAGGTCGACAGTCTCCATTCTCCTACAATGAGCAGTTCTTC. This chain links TRBV3-1 with TRBJ2-1; a possible D gene is TRBD1 (5 bases). CDR1 is LGHDT and CDR2 is YNNKEL in the germline V gene (reference sequence). V was clipped by 1 base and J by 0 bases, with 16 bases between them. CDR3 length equals 18 residues.

In this sample, this clonotype turned up a few times. The chain links TRBV5-1 to TRBJ2-5; 8 bases agree with TRBD2. CDR3 length: 16 amino acids. V trimming: 5 bases; J trimming: 3 bases; junction bases outside the gene matches: 12. Germline lookup yields CDR1 SGHRS and CDR2 YFSETQ. CDR3 loop: CASSSGTGTSKETQYF. CDR3 nucleotides: TGCGCCAGCAGTTCAGGGACCGGGACTAGTAAAGAGACCCAGTACTTC.